Each of the 9 T cell receptor beta chains below was sequenced from the same sample in a study of OX40 agonist ivuxolimab in advanced cancers. Profiled with immunoSEQ multiplex PCR; TCRdb holds only in-frame clones, not every one. This sample carries 65,000 to 85,000 clones, around 90% of them seen once, and the ten largest clones take less than 10%. The starting material was CD4+ or CD8+ T cells sorted from blood, obtained in a trial of the OX40 agonist ivuxolimab. Receptors originate from an adult with an advanced solid tumor such as melanoma, head and neck, liver or kidney cancer.

The chain employs TRBV11-2 and TRBJ2-7, with D perhaps TRBD1 (6 bases). From germline, CDR1 is SGHAT and CDR2 FQNNGV. There are 15 residues in the CDR3. V dropped 0 bases and J dropped 5 bases, with 14 bases sitting between them. DNA of the CDR3: TGTGCCAGCAGCTTAGATCAGGGTACAGGGCACGAGCAGTACTTC. It yields the protein CASSLDQGTGHEQYF.

This sequence joins TRBV20-1 and TRBJ2-5; no clear D. The ends were cut back, 3 bases at V and 3 bases at J, with 2 bases in the middle. The CDR3 runs to 10 residues. Per the germline V gene, CDR1 is DFQATT and CDR2 is SNEGSKA (reference sequence). DNA of the CDR3: TGCAGTGCTAGGGAAGAGACCCAGTACTTC. Its translation is CSAREETQYF.

The V call is TRBV5-4, the J call TRBJ1-1; no clear D. V shed 0 bases and J shed 3 bases, with 9 bases lying between them. The CDR3 has 14 amino acids. Germline V gives CDR1 SGHNT, CDR2 YYREEE (reference sequence). In DNA, the CDR3 is TGTGCCAGCAGCTTGGAGAGGCTGGACACTGAAGCTTTCTTT. Encoded protein: CASSLERLDTEAFF.

CDR3 bases: TGTGCCAGCAGCCCACTTCAGGTTGAGTACAATGAGCAGTTCTTC. Translating it yields CASSPLQVEYNEQFF. The chain links TRBV7-2 to TRBJ2-1; D unclear. In germline, CDR1 is SGHTA, CDR2 FQGNSA. The CDR3 loop spans 15 amino acids. V lost 5 bases, J lost 4 bases, and 15 bases lay in between.

V usage is TRBV12-5 and J usage is TRBJ2-1; D is unresolved. Germline lookup yields CDR1 LGHNT and CDR2 FRNRAP. The CDR3 is 13 residues long. Deletions cut 7 bases from V and 4 bases from J, with 11 bases between. The CDR3 sequence: CASAPGLYNEQFF. For the CDR3, the DNA is TGTGCTAGTGCCCCTGGGTTGTACAATGAGCAGTTCTTC.

This clone has more than one count but fewer than ten. This chain links TRBV5-6 with TRBJ2-6; D not certain. Germline values: CDR1 SGHDT, CDR2 YYEEEE. Trimming cost V 0 bases and J 4 bases, with 8 bases left between them. The CDR3 has 15 residues. The CDR3 reads CASSLAVGGANVLTF. The CDR3, as DNA: TGTGCCAGCAGCTTGGCGGTAGGGGGGGCCAACGTCCTGACTTTC. The variable domain in full, with the rest retrieved from reference TRBV5-6 and TRBJ2-6, is DAGVTQSPTHLIKTRGQQVTLRCSPKSGHDTVSWYQQALGQGPQFIFQYYEEEERQRGNFPDRFSGHQFPNYSSELNVNALLLGDSALYLCASSLAVGGANVLTFGAGSRLTVL.

The chain is built from TRBV10-3 and TRBJ1-3, with D hard to call. Germline CDR1 and CDR2: ENHRY and SYGVKD. V dropped 0 bases and J dropped 5 bases, with 14 bases sitting between them. The CDR3 sequence is 16 residues long. As DNA, the CDR3 is TGTGCCATCAGTGAGTCTAAGGGAGGGCGCCGAAACACCATATATTTT. This gives the protein CAISESKGGRRNTIYF.

V gene TRBV9 combines with J gene TRBJ2-7; no clear D. This CDR3 contains 13 residues. The ends were cut back, 2 bases at V and 1 base at J, with 7 bases in the middle. Looked up from germline, CDR1 is SGDLS and CDR2 is YYNGEE. DNA of the CDR3: TGTGCCAGCAGCGTGGGGAATTCCTACGAGCAGTACTTC. Its protein product is CASSVGNSYEQYF.

The J gene is TRBJ1-1, the V gene TRBV29-1; 8 bases fit TRBD1. J lost 3 bases, V lost 7 bases, and 7 bases had no gene match. CDR1 is SQVTM, CDR2 ANQGSEA, per germline. CDR3 length equals 13 residues. In DNA, the CDR3 is TGCAGCGCTGCAGGACAGGGCTACACTGAAGCTTTCTTT. This codes for CSAAGQGYTEAFF.